This entry describes one T cell receptor (beta chain). This receptor's antigen is unknown. Qualities for individual bases were not recorded, and no much larger clone is one base off. These data belong to a study of shared clonotypes between healthy human individuals (dated by TCRdb to 2018 to 2020). In terms of the full investigation: The cohort comprised two women and three men aged 18 to 49 years. Between about 0.94 and 8.9 billion PBMCs per donor were obtained by leukapheresis. Blood TCR repertoires of four to six healthy adults were deeply sequenced to estimate repertoire size and the extent of clonotype sharing between individuals. Libraries were prepared and TCR repertoires were sequenced by different laboratories using diverse techniques, in order to increase sequencing depth and limit assay-specific biases. General findings and caveats noted by the study authors: Based on pairwise subsampling, the degree of clonotype sharing among donors was expected to be affected by sequencing depth. Sampling was limited to blood, and TCR repertoires in tissue likely differ from TCR repertoires in blood. The genetic and exposure-history diversity represented was limited by the small number of donors.

CDR1 and CDR2 (MNHEY, SMNVEV) derive from the germline V gene (reference sequence). The junction shows trimming of 5 bases on V and 2 bases on J, and the gene matches do not reach 5 bases of it. The CDR3 contains 15 residues, cysteine and phenylalanine counted. Only the CDR3 region is kept as DNA, spanning 45 bases read in frame from base 1. Using the deep immunoSEQ assay, multiplex PCR amplified TCR CDR3 regions from genomic DNA. For each cell subset, the extracted genomic DNA was distributed evenly across all wells of several immunoSEQ 96-well plates, and each plate served as one replicate. For unsorted PBMC, each replicate PCR was loaded with 300 to 350 ng genomic DNA, equivalent to about 30,000 T cell genomes. Ten immunoSEQ deep assay plates were used to sequence unsorted PBMC genomic DNA. Purified libraries were measured with a Qubit 3.0 fluorometer, size-checked on a Bioanalyzer 2100, and measured again with the KAPA Library Quantification kit. Every immunoSEQ 96-well plate was sequenced on a separate single-read 150-cycle Illumina NextSeq 550 flow cell. As for the authors' bioinformatics: The immunoSEQ output contained only junctional sequences without quality scores, so filtering could not match that applied to full-length reads. To assign V/J genes and CDR3, sequences were annotated against IMGT germline references using PyIR, a Python wrapper for IgBLAST v1.9. Reads were filtered out if the reads had weak V/J assignments (E-value above 1e-6), no CDR3, stop codons, out-of-frame junctions, or ambiguous translated residues. V3J clonotypes were defined as sequences sharing the same inferred V gene, J gene, and CDR3 amino acid sequence. Percentage overlap between repertoires was calculated by dividing the number of shared unique clonotypes by the size of the smaller repertoire. Repertoire richness was assessed with RTK rarefaction, the Chao1 estimator, and Recon v2.1 estimates of unobserved clonotypes. This is the immuneACCESS table as TCRdb keeps it, with only in-frame sequences that have V and J called. A part of the clones is gone; compared with another copy, unresolved V genes explain less than half, and the rest is unexplained. The V and J calls and clone size were taken over from that table, and D and trimming were inferred from the DNA. This sample gives approximately 500,000 clones in total; around 85% of them show up just once. The top ten constitute 10% to 15% of the sample.

The donors were healthy, HIV-negative adults with no recently reported acute infections or vaccinations. Only Caucasian adults living in Nashville, Tennessee, USA were represented among the donors. For unsorted samples, some 100 million PBMCs were counted, and genomic DNA was extracted using the QIAamp DNA Blood Mini kit. Blood was collected by leukapheresis, and PBMCs were isolated by Ficoll-Histopaque density gradient centrifugation and then cryopreserved in liquid nitrogen vapor phase. This TCR was sampled from a woman aged 40 to 50 in good health. Some clones in this sample may be carry-over from other donors' samples. The chain links TRBV27 with TRBJ2-5; TRBD2 aligns with 10 central bases. Sample: PBMCs. The encoded CDR3 is CASSTGTSEQETQYF. The sequenced DNA: TGTGCCAGCAGTACCGGGACTAGCGAACAAGAGACCCAGTACTTC.